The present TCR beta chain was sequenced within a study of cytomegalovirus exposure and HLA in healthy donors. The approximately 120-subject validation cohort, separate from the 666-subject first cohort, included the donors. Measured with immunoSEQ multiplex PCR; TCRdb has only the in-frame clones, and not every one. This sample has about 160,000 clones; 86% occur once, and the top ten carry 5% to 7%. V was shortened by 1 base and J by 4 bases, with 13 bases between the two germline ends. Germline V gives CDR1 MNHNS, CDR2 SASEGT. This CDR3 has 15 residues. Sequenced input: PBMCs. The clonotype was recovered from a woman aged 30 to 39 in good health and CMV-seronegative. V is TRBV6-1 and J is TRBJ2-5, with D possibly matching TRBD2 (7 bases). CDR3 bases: TGTGCCAGCAGTGAAGTTCCCGGGGGGCGAGAGACCCAGTACTTC. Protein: CASSEVPGGRETQYF.